A single sample gave rise to the 21 T cell receptor beta chains below, sequenced in a study of shared clonotypes between healthy human individuals (dated by TCRdb to the early 2020s). Receptors were amplified or captured by the immunoSEQ multiplex PCR assay. As stored in TCRdb, this immuneACCESS dataset retains in-frame rearrangements with V and J assigned. A fraction of the clones does not appear; measured against another copy, unresolved V genes explain less than half of the discrepancy, and the remainder lacks a known reason. This sample lists approximately 640,000 clones; around 72% were detected once. Under 2% of the sample is held by the ten biggest clonotypes. The specimen sequenced was memory CD4+ T cells sorted from blood. This specimen's cell subset or site label, interpreted: CD45RA-negative fraction. The receptor set was obtained from a woman aged 30 to 39 in good health.

V and J are TRBV7-2 and TRBJ1-5; tentative D call: TRBD1 (5 bases). This CDR3 spans 14 amino acids. Trimming shortened V by 6 bases and J by 3 bases, and 12 bases separated the two germline ends. Germline assignment: CDR1 SGHTA and CDR2 FQGNSA. The CDR3 loop reads CASRGRGFNQPQHF. DNA for the CDR3: TGTGCCAGCAGAGGGCGGGGGTTCAATCAGCCCCAGCATTTT.

The chain employs TRBV28 and TRBJ1-3; 8 bases line up with TRBD1. Losses at the gene ends were 3 bases for V and 0 bases for J; bases not matched to a gene: 10. This CDR3 is 18 amino acids long. In germline, CDR1 is MDHEN, CDR2 SYDVKM. CDR3 protein: CASSFGETGANSGNTIYF. CDR3 DNA sequence: TGTGCCAGCAGTTTTGGCGAGACAGGGGCCAACTCTGGAAACACCATATATTTT.

V gene TRBV2 combines with J gene TRBJ1-4; D gene unclear. Germline assignment: CDR1 SNHLY and CDR2 FYNNEI. With 6 bases removed from V and 0 bases from J, the gap between germline ends came to 8 bases. The CDR3 length is 14 residues. CDR3 DNA sequence: TGTGCCAGCAGCTGGACGGCAACTAATGAAAAACTGTTTTTT. Its translation is CASSWTATNEKLFF.

The chain links TRBV28 to TRBJ2-7; D gene uncertain. The germline CDR1 and CDR2 sequences are MDHEN and SYDVKM. The CDR3 is made up of 13 amino acids. Trimming took 1 base from V and 12 from J, leaving 16 bases between them. CDR3 amino acids: CASSLLRGPFRYF. The CDR3 nucleotides are TGTGCCAGCAGTTTATTGCGAGGTCCTTTTCGGTACTTC.

This clone was found a few times. This chain links TRBV7-2 with TRBJ2-5; the match to TRBD2 covers 12 bases. The CDR3 spans 19 residues. The J segment lost 1 base and the V segment lost 1 base, leaving 10 bases of the junction unmatched. In germline, CDR1 is SGHTA, CDR2 FQGNSA. CDR3 sequence: CASSLELAGGPWSQETQYF. The DNA of the CDR3 is TGTGCCAGCAGCTTAGAACTAGCGGGAGGACCATGGTCCCAAGAGACCCAGTACTTC.

The chain carries TRBV7-8 and TRBJ2-5, with D possibly being TRBD2 (6 bases). V lost 4 bases, J lost 6 bases, and 24 bases lay in between. This CDR3 region has 17 residues. Germline CDR1 SGHVS, CDR2 FQNEAQ. The CDR3 DNA reads as TGTGCCAGCAGCTCACCAACTAGGAGGGAGCGGCGGAAGACCCAGTACTTC. This sequence encodes CASSSPTRRERRKTQYF.

The chain combines TRBV5-1 with TRBJ2-7, with 8 bases fitting TRBD2. Trimming at V came to 4 bases and at J to 1 base, leaving 4 bases not matched to a gene. CDR1 is SGHRS and CDR2 is YFSETQ in the germline V gene. This CDR3 contains 14 residues. The CDR3 nucleotides read TGCGCCAGCAGCCCGGTAGCGGGATCCTACGAGCAGTACTTC. It is translated as CASSPVAGSYEQYF.

This sequence joins TRBV19 and TRBJ1-2; D uncertain. The CDR3 covers 14 residues. The V gene's germline CDR1 is LNHDA and CDR2 SQIVND (reference sequence). Trimming took 6 bases from V and 5 from J, leaving 16 bases between them. This chain's CDR3 is CASRLEDRPYGYTF. CDR3 DNA sequence: TGTGCCAGTAGGCTCGAGGACCGGCCTTATGGCTACACCTTC.

The chain recombines TRBV9 with TRBJ2-5; either TRBD1 or TRBD2 may supply D (5 bases each). The CDR3 totals 15 residues. CDR1 is SGDLS and CDR2 is YYNGEE in the germline V gene. V dropped 4 bases and J dropped 1 base, with 14 bases sitting between them. The CDR3 DNA is TGTGCCAGCAGCCACTCCCCGGGGACCCAAGAGACCCAGTACTTC. Translated: CASSHSPGTQETQYF.

V gene TRBV21-1 combines with J gene TRBJ2-7. TRBV21-1 is termed a pseudogene. The CDR3 totals 13 residues. CDR3 protein: CAARRRPPHEQYF. CDR3 nucleotides: TGTGCCGCGCGACGCCGCCCCCCCCACGAGCAGTACTTC.

This chain connects TRBV19 to TRBJ1-1; tentative D call: TRBD1 (5 bases). The CDR3 sequence is 14 residues long. Germline lookup yields CDR1 LNHDA and CDR2 SQIVND (reference sequence). Deletions cut 7 bases from V and 6 bases from J, with 18 bases between. The CDR3, as DNA: TGTGCCAGTACCCTGGGACCCGGTGGTGCTGAAGCTTTCTTT. This encodes CASTLGPGGAEAFF.

The chain recombines TRBV5-4 with TRBJ2-5; 11 bases agree with TRBD2. Germline V gene lookup returns CDR1 SGHNT and CDR2 YYREEE (reference sequence). Trimming cost V 2 bases and J 1 base; bases outside gene matches: 4. CDR3 length equals 16 residues. CDR3 region: CASSFLGTSGQETQYF. The CDR3 DNA reads TGTGCCAGCAGCTTCCTAGGGACTAGCGGCCAAGAGACCCAGTACTTC.

V and J are TRBV5-4 and TRBJ2-7; TRBD2 matches at 8 bases. The CDR3 has 15 residues. The V gene's germline CDR1 is SGHNT and CDR2 YYREEE (reference sequence). Trimming cost V 3 bases and J 5 bases; bases outside gene matches: 10. CDR3 region: CASSWTTGLAHEQYF. The DNA for the CDR3 is TGTGCCAGCAGCTGGACCACCGGACTAGCTCACGAGCAGTACTTC.

V and J are TRBV11-3 and TRBJ1-4, with D hard to call. V lost 1 base to trimming and J lost 0 bases, with 15 bases between them. Germline assignment: CDR1 SGHNT and CDR2 YENEEA. The CDR3 is 18 amino acids. CDR3 protein: CASSLVVIGEATNEKLFF. Here the CDR3 DNA reads TGTGCCAGCAGCTTAGTGGTCATCGGTGAGGCAACTAATGAAAAACTGTTTTTT. The variable domain in full, completed from reference TRBV11-3 and TRBJ1-4, reads EAGVVQSPRYKIIEKKQPVAFWCNPISGHNTLYWYLQNLGQGPELLIRYENEEAVDDSQLPKDRFSAERLKGVDSTLKIQPAELGDSAVYLCASSLVVIGEATNEKLFFGSGTQLSVL.

The chain carries TRBV7-8 and TRBJ2-7; TRBD2 matches at 9 bases. V lost 5 bases, J lost 4 bases, and 12 bases stayed unmatched. The CDR3 is 16 residues long. The germline CDR1 and CDR2 sequences are SGHVS and FQNEAQ. The CDR3 sequence is CASSPPWREGLYEQYF. As DNA, the CDR3 is TGTGCCAGCAGCCCGCCGTGGCGGGAGGGTTTATACGAGCAGTACTTC.

The rearrangement uses TRBV14 and TRBJ2-1; 9 bases match TRBD2. Germline V lookup: CDR1 SGHDN, CDR2 FVKESK. The V gene end was trimmed by 4 bases and the J gene end by 0 bases; junction bases not matched to a gene: 10. The CDR3 has 18 amino acids. CDR3 protein: CASSPGTSHPRSYNEQFF. The CDR3 nucleotides read TGTGCCAGCAGCCCAGGGACTAGCCACCCTCGCTCCTACAATGAGCAGTTCTTC.

This clone has only one observation. J is TRBJ2-7 and V is TRBV19; D not resolved. Germline V gives CDR1 LNHDA, CDR2 SQIVND (reference sequence). V was clipped by 9 bases and J by 2 bases, with 5 bases between them. CDR3 size: 10 residues. The CDR3 region is CASPTYEQYF. The CDR3 bases are TGTGCCAGCCCCACCTACGAGCAGTACTTC.

This clone was counted once. The genes are TRBV25-1 and TRBJ2-5; D unresolved. The CDR3 is made up of 14 amino acids. The germline CDR1 and CDR2 sequences are MGHDK and SYGVNS. V was clipped by 3 bases and J by 5 bases, with 13 bases between them. CDR3 amino acids: CASSEVGVGETQYF. CDR3 in DNA: TGTGCCAGCAGTGAGGTTGGGGTTGGGGAGACCCAGTACTTC.

V gene TRBV27 combines with J gene TRBJ1-2; D remains unclear. Germline V gene lookup returns CDR1 MNHEY and CDR2 SMNVEV (reference sequence). The CDR3 has 15 amino acids. Trimming pared 0 bases from V and 0 bases from J, leaving 8 bases between. CDR3 region: CASSLSRITNYGYTF. The DNA for the CDR3 is TGTGCCAGCAGTTTATCTCGGATAACTAACTATGGCTACACCTTC.

The V gene is TRBV4-1, the J gene TRBJ2-1, with 11 nucleotides matching TRBD2. Per the germline V gene, CDR1 is MGHRA and CDR2 is YSYEKL. V gave up 4 bases and J gave up 4 bases; unmatched junction bases: 3. This CDR3 is 15 amino acids long. The CDR3 nucleotides read TGCGCCAGCAGCCCCGGGACTAGCGGTTACAATGAGCAGTTCTTC. It codes for CASSPGTSGYNEQFF.

The chain carries TRBV11-2 and TRBJ2-3; 8 bases line up with TRBD2. Germline values: CDR1 SGHAT, CDR2 FQNNGV. With V trimmed by 10 bases and J by 5 bases, 8 bases remained unmatched. The CDR3 spans 13 residues. In DNA, the CDR3 is TGTGCCATCTCTGGGGCGGGAGGAGATACGCAGTATTTT. Translating gives CAISGAGGDTQYF.